A selection of T cell receptor beta chains follows, all from one sample in a study of T cell changes during pregnancy in multiple sclerosis. Libraries were prepared by immunoSEQ multiplex PCR; TCRdb keeps only in-frame clonotypes and omits some of them. The table shows about 52,000 clones, with 90% to 95% occurring only once. Here the sequenced sample was CD4+ T cells from peripheral blood mononuclear cells, taken before pregnancy. These receptors came from a female donor with multiple sclerosis, enrolled in a pregnancy study. The CDR3 runs from the conserved cysteine through the conserved F or W. Fields, in order: J gene, D gene, CDR3 length, clone size, V gene, CDR3 DNA, CDR3 protein. The D gene is left open where the match is weak. Not every row has a clone size; where given, it reads once, few, many or a size class.

J gene: TRBJ2-7
D gene: TRBD2
CDR3 length: 14
clone size: -
V gene: TRBV27
CDR3 DNA: TGTGCCAGCAAACCTAGCGGGAGGCTTCTCGAGCAGTACTTC
CDR3 protein: CASKPSGRLLEQYF

J gene: TRBJ2-7
D gene: -
CDR3 length: 13
clone size: -
V gene: TRBV25-1
CDR3 DNA: TGTGCCAGCAGTAACGTCAGGGGAAGAGAGCAGTACTTC
CDR3 protein: CASSNVRGREQYF

J gene: TRBJ1-3
D gene: -
CDR3 length: 14
clone size: -
V gene: TRBV10-1
CDR3 DNA: TGCGCCAGCAGAGGGACTAGCTCTGGAAACACCATATATTTT
CDR3 protein: CASRGTSSGNTIYF

J gene: TRBJ1-4
D gene: -
CDR3 length: 15
clone size: once
V gene: TRBV7-6
CDR3 DNA: TGTGCCAGCAGCTTAGAGCAGGGGATTAATGAAAAACTGTTTTTT
CDR3 protein: CASSLEQGINEKLFF

J gene: TRBJ2-6
D gene: TRBD1
CDR3 length: 17
clone size: -
V gene: TRBV10-1
CDR3 DNA: TGCGCCAGCAGCGGACAGGGTGGTGTGTCTGGGGCCAACGTCCTGACTTTC
CDR3 protein: CASSGQGGVSGANVLTF

J gene: TRBJ2-3
D gene: TRBD2
CDR3 length: 18
clone size: once
V gene: TRBV5-1
CDR3 DNA: TGCGCCAGCAGCTTGGGAGCAAGCGGGAGGGCCGGCACAGATACGCAGTATTTT
CDR3 protein: CASSLGASGRAGTDTQYF

J gene: TRBJ2-1
D gene: TRBD2
CDR3 length: 14
clone size: -
V gene: TRBV5-1
CDR3 DNA: TGCGCCAGCAGCTTGGGCGCGGGAGGGCTCGAGCAGTTCTTC
CDR3 protein: CASSLGAGGLEQFF

J gene: TRBJ2-1
D gene: TRBD1
CDR3 length: 14
clone size: -
V gene: TRBV19
CDR3 DNA: TGTGCCAGTAGTAGCTGGGGACAGTTCAATGAGCAGTTCTTC
CDR3 protein: CASSSWGQFNEQFF

J gene: TRBJ2-7
D gene: -
CDR3 length: 16
clone size: -
V gene: TRBV19
CDR3 DNA: TGTGCCAGTAGTTTAGTAGGCGGGACGGGGCCTTACGAGCAGTACTTC
CDR3 protein: CASSLVGGTGPYEQYF

J gene: TRBJ1-2
D gene: -
CDR3 length: 12
clone size: -
V gene: TRBV30
CDR3 DNA: TGTGCCTGGATGGGGGGTAACTATGGCTACACCTTC
CDR3 protein: CAWMGGNYGYTF

J gene: TRBJ2-1
D gene: TRBD2
CDR3 length: 17
clone size: -
V gene: TRBV4-2
CDR3 DNA: TGTGCCAGCAGCCAAAGGACTAGCGGGAGTGGTGACAATGAGCAGTTCTTC
CDR3 protein: CASSQRTSGSGDNEQFF

J gene: TRBJ2-7
D gene: TRBD1
CDR3 length: 15
clone size: -
V gene: TRBV5-1
CDR3 DNA: TGCGCCAGCAGCTTGTCTCAGGGGGCGGCCTACGAGCAGTACTTC
CDR3 protein: CASSLSQGAAYEQYF

J gene: TRBJ2-1
D gene: TRBD2
CDR3 length: 15
clone size: -
V gene: TRBV7-9
CDR3 DNA: TGTGCCAGCAGCGTTGGCGGGAGCGGGTACAATGAGCAGTTCTTC
CDR3 protein: CASSVGGSGYNEQFF

J gene: TRBJ2-7
D gene: -
CDR3 length: 13
clone size: -
V gene: TRBV6-6
CDR3 DNA: TGTGCCAGCAGATGGGGCGGGACCTACGAGCAGTACTTC
CDR3 protein: CASRWGGTYEQYF

J gene: TRBJ2-1
D gene: TRBD2
CDR3 length: 16
clone size: -
V gene: TRBV27
CDR3 DNA: TGTGCCAGCAGTTTAGCTAGCGGGAGTTCTCGCAATGAGCAGTTCTTC
CDR3 protein: CASSLASGSSRNEQFF

J gene: TRBJ1-5
D gene: -
CDR3 length: 16
clone size: -
V gene: TRBV23-1
CDR3 DNA: TGCGCCAGCAGTCCGTCGCCGCAGCGTAGCAATCAGCCCCAGCATTTT
CDR3 protein: CASSPSPQRSNQPQHF

J gene: TRBJ1-2
D gene: TRBD1
CDR3 length: 15
clone size: -
V gene: TRBV11-1
CDR3 DNA: TGTGCCAGCAGCTCCTACCTGACAGGGAAGTATGGCTACACCTTC
CDR3 protein: CASSSYLTGKYGYTF

J gene: TRBJ1-1
D gene: -
CDR3 length: 13
clone size: -
V gene: TRBV2
CDR3 DNA: TGTGCCAGCAGTGAGTTTAGGAACACTGAAGCTTTCTTT
CDR3 protein: CASSEFRNTEAFF

J gene: TRBJ1-5
D gene: -
CDR3 length: 11
clone size: -
V gene: TRBV6-1
CDR3 DNA: TGTGCCAGCAGTTCCGATCAGCCCCAGCATTTT
CDR3 protein: CASSSDQPQHF

J gene: TRBJ2-5
D gene: -
CDR3 length: 13
clone size: -
V gene: TRBV6-4
CDR3 DNA: TGTGCCAGCAGTGTGGCAGGAGGGGAGACCCAGTACTTC
CDR3 protein: CASSVAGGETQYF

J gene: TRBJ2-3
D gene: -
CDR3 length: 17
clone size: -
V gene: TRBV5-1
CDR3 DNA: TGCGCCAGCAGCTATAGGCCGGGAGACAAAAACACAGATACGCAGTATTTT
CDR3 protein: CASSYRPGDKNTDTQYF

J gene: TRBJ1-1
D gene: TRBD1
CDR3 length: 15
clone size: -
V gene: TRBV4-1
CDR3 DNA: TGCGCCAGCAGCCAAGCCGGGACAGGGAACACTGAAGCTTTCTTT
CDR3 protein: CASSQAGTGNTEAFF

J gene: TRBJ2-1
D gene: TRBD2
CDR3 length: 17
clone size: -
V gene: TRBV11-2
CDR3 DNA: TGTGCCAGCAGCTCGATGGGACTAGCGGGCCTCTACAATGAGCAGTTCTTC
CDR3 protein: CASSSMGLAGLYNEQFF

J gene: TRBJ2-1
D gene: TRBD2
CDR3 length: 14
clone size: -
V gene: TRBV29-1
CDR3 DNA: TGCAGCGTAGGACATGGGACTAGCGGGGGGGAGCAGTTCTTC
CDR3 protein: CSVGHGTSGGEQFF

J gene: TRBJ2-6
D gene: TRBD2
CDR3 length: 18
clone size: -
V gene: TRBV13
CDR3 DNA: TGTGCCAGCAGCGCCTCGGGACTAGGGGTTCCTGGGGCCAACGTCCTGACTTTC
CDR3 protein: CASSASGLGVPGANVLTF

J gene: TRBJ2-7
D gene: -
CDR3 length: 14
clone size: -
V gene: TRBV27
CDR3 DNA: TGTGCCAGCAGTTTACTGGGCACAGCTGGCGAGCAGTACTTC
CDR3 protein: CASSLLGTAGEQYF

J gene: TRBJ2-2
D gene: TRBD2
CDR3 length: 18
clone size: -
V gene: TRBV29-1
CDR3 DNA: TGCAGCGTCAAAACTAGCGCCACCCTACTGTCGAACACCGGGGAGCTGTTTTTT
CDR3 protein: CSVKTSATLLSNTGELFF

J gene: TRBJ2-5
D gene: TRBD2
CDR3 length: 17
clone size: -
V gene: TRBV27
CDR3 DNA: TGTGCCAGCAGCCTACGGACTAGCGGGAGGCTACAAGAGACCCAGTACTTC
CDR3 protein: CASSLRTSGRLQETQYF

J gene: TRBJ1-1
D gene: -
CDR3 length: 14
clone size: -
V gene: TRBV7-2
CDR3 DNA: TGTGCCAGCAGCTTATTTGAGGGGGGGACTGAAGCTTTCTTT
CDR3 protein: CASSLFEGGTEAFF

J gene: TRBJ2-5
D gene: TRBD1
CDR3 length: 16
clone size: -
V gene: TRBV9
CDR3 DNA: TGTGCCAGCAGCGTAGTCGCAGGGGGCTTTGGAGAGACCCAGTACTTC
CDR3 protein: CASSVVAGGFGETQYF

J gene: TRBJ1-3
D gene: TRBD1
CDR3 length: 19
clone size: -
V gene: TRBV2
CDR3 DNA: TGTGCCAGCAGTCCCATCCGGGACAGGGTTCAGAGCTCTGGAAACACCATATATTTT
CDR3 protein: CASSPIRDRVQSSGNTIYF

J gene: TRBJ2-7
D gene: -
CDR3 length: 14
clone size: few
V gene: TRBV7-8
CDR3 DNA: TGTGCCAGCAGCTTCACGGGGGAGACGGTCGAGCAGTACTTC
CDR3 protein: CASSFTGETVEQYF

J gene: TRBJ2-5
D gene: TRBD1
CDR3 length: 17
clone size: once
V gene: TRBV4-1
CDR3 DNA: TGCGCCAGCAGCCAAGGCCAGGGGGCTCGGGGGCAAGAGACCCAGTACTTC
CDR3 protein: CASSQGQGARGQETQYF

J gene: TRBJ1-2
D gene: TRBD1
CDR3 length: 15
clone size: few
V gene: TRBV9
CDR3 DNA: TGTGCCAGCAGCGCGCCCGGGACAGGGTGGAGCGGCTACACCTTC
CDR3 protein: CASSAPGTGWSGYTF

J gene: TRBJ2-1
D gene: TRBD2
CDR3 length: 14
clone size: -
V gene: TRBV5-1
CDR3 DNA: TGCGCCAGCATAGGGGGCGGGAGGGCCAATGAGCAGTTCTTC
CDR3 protein: CASIGGGRANEQFF

J gene: TRBJ1-1
D gene: -
CDR3 length: 14
clone size: -
V gene: TRBV7-2
CDR3 DNA: TGTGCCAGCAGCTTAGATTTCTTAAACACTGAAGCTTTCTTT
CDR3 protein: CASSLDFLNTEAFF

J gene: TRBJ2-1
D gene: -
CDR3 length: 15
clone size: -
V gene: TRBV5-1
CDR3 DNA: TGCGCCAGCAGCTCAACCGGGACAAACTACAATGAGCAGTTCTTC
CDR3 protein: CASSSTGTNYNEQFF

J gene: TRBJ2-7
D gene: TRBD1
CDR3 length: 15
clone size: -
V gene: TRBV6-6
CDR3 DNA: TGTGCCAGCAGTTCCCCGGGACAGGGGGCCCACGAGCAGTACTTC
CDR3 protein: CASSSPGQGAHEQYF

J gene: TRBJ2-3
D gene: -
CDR3 length: 14
clone size: -
V gene: TRBV7-7
CDR3 DNA: TGTGCCAGCAGCCCCGGGACTTACACAGATACGCAGTATTTT
CDR3 protein: CASSPGTYTDTQYF

J gene: TRBJ2-5
D gene: -
CDR3 length: 12
clone size: -
V gene: TRBV5-1
CDR3 DNA: TGCGCCAGCAGCTTGCCAGAAGAGACCCAGTACTTC
CDR3 protein: CASSLPEETQYF

J gene: TRBJ1-5
D gene: -
CDR3 length: 15
clone size: -
V gene: TRBV5-6
CDR3 DNA: TGTGCCAGCAGCTTGAGGGGCGCGAGCAATCAGCCCCAGCATTTT
CDR3 protein: CASSLRGASNQPQHF

J gene: TRBJ2-7
D gene: -
CDR3 length: 15
clone size: -
V gene: TRBV6-5
CDR3 DNA: TGTGCCAGCAGTTACTATCGAGGAGGGACCTACGAGCAGTACTTC
CDR3 protein: CASSYYRGGTYEQYF